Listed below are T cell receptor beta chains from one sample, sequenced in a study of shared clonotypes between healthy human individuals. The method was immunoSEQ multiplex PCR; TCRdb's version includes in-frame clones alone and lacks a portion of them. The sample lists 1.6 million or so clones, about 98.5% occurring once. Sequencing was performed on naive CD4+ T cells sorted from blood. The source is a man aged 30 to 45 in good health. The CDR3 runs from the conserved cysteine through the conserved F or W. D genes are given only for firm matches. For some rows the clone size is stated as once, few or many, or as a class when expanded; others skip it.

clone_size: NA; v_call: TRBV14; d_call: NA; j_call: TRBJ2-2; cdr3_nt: TGTGCCAGCAGTCCCTACCCTTCAGGGTTCACCGGGGAGCTGTTTTTT; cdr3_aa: CASSPYPSGFTGELFF
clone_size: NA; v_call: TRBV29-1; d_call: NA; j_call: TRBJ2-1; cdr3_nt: TGCAGCGTTGATGAGCAGTTCTTC; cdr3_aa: CSVDEQFF
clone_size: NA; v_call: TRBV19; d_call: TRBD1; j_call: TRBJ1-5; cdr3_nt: TGTGCCAGTAGTATCTTGGACAGGGGCAATCAGCCCCAGCATTTT; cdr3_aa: CASSILDRGNQPQHF
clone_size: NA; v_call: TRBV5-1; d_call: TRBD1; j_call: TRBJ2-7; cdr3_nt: TGCGCCAGCAGCCCCTCCGGGACAGTGATCTACGAGCAGTACTTC; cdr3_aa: CASSPSGTVIYEQYF
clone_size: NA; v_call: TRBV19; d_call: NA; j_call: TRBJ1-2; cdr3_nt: TGTGCCAGTAGGAAACGACGGGTAGATCCCTATGGCTACACCTTC; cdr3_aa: CASRKRRVDPYGYTF
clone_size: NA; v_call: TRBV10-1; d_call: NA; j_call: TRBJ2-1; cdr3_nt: TGCGCCAGCAGTGGAAGGATCCCTGGGCTCAATGAGCAGTTCTTC; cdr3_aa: CASSGRIPGLNEQFF
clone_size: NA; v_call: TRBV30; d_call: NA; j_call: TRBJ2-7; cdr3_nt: TGTGCCTGGAGTGGTGGGACGGGGCCGTACGAGCAGTACTTC; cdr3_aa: CAWSGGTGPYEQYF
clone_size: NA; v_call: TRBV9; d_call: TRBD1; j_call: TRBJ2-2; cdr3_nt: TGTGCCAGCAGCGCTATCAGGACAGGGGAGAGCACCGGGGAGCTGTTTTTT; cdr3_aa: CASSAIRTGESTGELFF
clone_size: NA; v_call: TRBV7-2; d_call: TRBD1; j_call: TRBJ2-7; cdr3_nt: TGTGCCAGCAGCTCATTTCGGGACAGAGTCCTCGAGCAGTACTTC; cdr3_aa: CASSSFRDRVLEQYF
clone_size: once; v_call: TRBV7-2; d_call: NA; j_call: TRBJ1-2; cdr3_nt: TGTGCCAGCAGCTTAGCAGGGACGGGCTATGGCTACACCTTC; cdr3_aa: CASSLAGTGYGYTF
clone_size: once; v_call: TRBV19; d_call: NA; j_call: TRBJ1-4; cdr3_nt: TGTGCCAGTAGTCCCCGGGTAGGCGAGAGGGTGTTTTTT; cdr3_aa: CASSPRVGERVFF
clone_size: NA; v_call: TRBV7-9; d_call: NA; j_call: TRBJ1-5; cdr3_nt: TGTGCCAGCAGCCCGTCCAATCAGCCCCAGCATTTT; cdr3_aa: CASSPSNQPQHF
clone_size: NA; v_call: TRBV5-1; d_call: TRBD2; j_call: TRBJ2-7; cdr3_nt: TGCGCCAGCAGCACTGGACAGCCTCCACGAGCCGGGACTAGACCCTACGAGCAGTACTTC; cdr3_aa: CASSTGQPPRAGTRPYEQYF
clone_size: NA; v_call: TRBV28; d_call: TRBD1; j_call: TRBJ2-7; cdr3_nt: TGTGCCAGCAGTTTACCCCAGGGGGCAGTCGATAACGAGCAGTACTTC; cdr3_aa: CASSLPQGAVDNEQYF
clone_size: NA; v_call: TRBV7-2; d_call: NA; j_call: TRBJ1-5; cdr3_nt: TGTGCCAGCAGAATAACCGGGGCCACCAATCAGCCCCAGCATTTT; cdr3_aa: CASRITGATNQPQHF
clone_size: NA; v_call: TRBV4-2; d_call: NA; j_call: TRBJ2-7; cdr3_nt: TGTGCCAGCAGCCAAGGAGGGACACAAAGGGGGTACGAGCAGTACTTC; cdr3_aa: CASSQGGTQRGYEQYF
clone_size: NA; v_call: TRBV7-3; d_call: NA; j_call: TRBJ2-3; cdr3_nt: TGTGCCAGCAGCCCTGGAGGGATACAGTATTTT; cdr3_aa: CASSPGGIQYF
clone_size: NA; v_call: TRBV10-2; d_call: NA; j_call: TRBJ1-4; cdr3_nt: TGCGCCAGCACCCTGGGCGGATTGGAGGAAAAACTGTTTTTT; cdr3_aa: CASTLGGLEEKLFF
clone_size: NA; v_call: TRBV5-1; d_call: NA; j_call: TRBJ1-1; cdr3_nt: TGCGCCAGCAAAATGAACACTGAAGCTTTCTTT; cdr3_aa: CASKMNTEAFF
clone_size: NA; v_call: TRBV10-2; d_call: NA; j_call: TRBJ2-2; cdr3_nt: TGCGCCACCCAGGACAGGAACACCGGGGAGCTGTTTTTT; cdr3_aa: CATQDRNTGELFF
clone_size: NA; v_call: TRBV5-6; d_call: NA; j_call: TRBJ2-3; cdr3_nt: TGTGCCAGCAGCTTGATTACAGATACGCAGTATTTT; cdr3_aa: CASSLITDTQYF
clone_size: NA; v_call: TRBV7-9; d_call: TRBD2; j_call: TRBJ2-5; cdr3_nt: TGTGCCAGCAGCTTGTCTCTAGCGGGAATCGAGACCCAGTACTTC; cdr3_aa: CASSLSLAGIETQYF
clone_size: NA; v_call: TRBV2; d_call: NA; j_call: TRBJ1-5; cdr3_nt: TGTGCCAGCAGTGAATACCGAGGGAGCAATCAGCCCCAGCATTTT; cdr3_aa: CASSEYRGSNQPQHF
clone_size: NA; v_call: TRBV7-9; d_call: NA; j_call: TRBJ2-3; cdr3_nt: TGTGCCAGCAGCTTAGACTCGGGCACAGATACGCAGTATTTT; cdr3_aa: CASSLDSGTDTQYF
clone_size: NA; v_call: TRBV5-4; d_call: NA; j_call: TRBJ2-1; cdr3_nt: TGTGCCACCCAGAAGGGGGGTTACAATGAGCAGTTCTTC; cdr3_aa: CATQKGGYNEQFF
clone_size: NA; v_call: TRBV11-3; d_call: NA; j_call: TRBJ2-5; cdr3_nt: TGTGCCAGCAGCCCAGGGGGGGGACAAGAGACCCAGTACTTC; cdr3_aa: CASSPGGGQETQYF
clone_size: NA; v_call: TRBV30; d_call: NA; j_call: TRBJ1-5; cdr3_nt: TGTGCCTGTACTGACCGGGGTCGATTGGGTTCCCAGCATTTT; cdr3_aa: CACTDRGRLGSQHF
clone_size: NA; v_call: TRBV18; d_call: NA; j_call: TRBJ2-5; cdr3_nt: TGTGCCAGCTCATCGACAGCGGGAGAGACCCAGTACTTC; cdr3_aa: CASSSTAGETQYF
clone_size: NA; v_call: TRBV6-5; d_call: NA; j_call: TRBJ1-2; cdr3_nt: TGTGCCAGCAGTTACAGGACAGAAAACTATGGCTACACCTTC; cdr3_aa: CASSYRTENYGYTF
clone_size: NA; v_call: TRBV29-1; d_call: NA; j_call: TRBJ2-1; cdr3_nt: TGCAGCGTTGAGCGGGAGCAGTTCTTC; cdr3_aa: CSVEREQFF
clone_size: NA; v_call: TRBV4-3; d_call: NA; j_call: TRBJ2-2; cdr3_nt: TGCGCCAGCAGCCAAGCCCCGGCGGGGAACACCGGGGAGCTGTTTTTT; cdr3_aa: CASSQAPAGNTGELFF
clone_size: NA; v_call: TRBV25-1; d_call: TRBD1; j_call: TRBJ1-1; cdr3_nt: TGTGCCAGCGGCGACAGGGCCGTCGCTGAAGCTTTCTTT; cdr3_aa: CASGDRAVAEAFF
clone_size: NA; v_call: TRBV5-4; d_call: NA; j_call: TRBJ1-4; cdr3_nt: TGTGCCAGCAGCTTGGAGCCCGAAAGACTCGAAAAACTGTTTTTT; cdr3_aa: CASSLEPERLEKLFF
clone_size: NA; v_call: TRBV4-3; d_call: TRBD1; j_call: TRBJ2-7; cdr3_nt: TGCGCCAGCAGCCAAGAAGGGACAGGGGCGACCTTTTACGAGCAGTACTTC; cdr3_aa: CASSQEGTGATFYEQYF
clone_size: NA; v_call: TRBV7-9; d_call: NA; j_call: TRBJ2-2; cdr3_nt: TGTGCCAGCAGCCCGACGAAGCCCGGGGAGCTGTTTTTT; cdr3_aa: CASSPTKPGELFF
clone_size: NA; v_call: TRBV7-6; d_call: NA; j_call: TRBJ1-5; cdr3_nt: TGTGCCAGCAGCTTAGGCGTATCAGGCAATCAGCCCCAGCATTTT; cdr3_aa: CASSLGVSGNQPQHF
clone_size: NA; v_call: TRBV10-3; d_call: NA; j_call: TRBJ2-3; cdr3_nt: TGTGCCATCACCCCGCGGAGCACAGATACGCAGTATTTT; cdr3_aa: CAITPRSTDTQYF
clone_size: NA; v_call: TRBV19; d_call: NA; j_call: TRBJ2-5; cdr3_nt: TGTGCCAGTAGTATTGAGGCAGGGCTGGGGGAGACCCAGTACTTC; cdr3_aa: CASSIEAGLGETQYF
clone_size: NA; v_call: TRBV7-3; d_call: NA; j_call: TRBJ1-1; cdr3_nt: TGTGCCAGCAGCGGAACAGGCGCCACTGAAGCTTTCTTT; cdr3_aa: CASSGTGATEAFF